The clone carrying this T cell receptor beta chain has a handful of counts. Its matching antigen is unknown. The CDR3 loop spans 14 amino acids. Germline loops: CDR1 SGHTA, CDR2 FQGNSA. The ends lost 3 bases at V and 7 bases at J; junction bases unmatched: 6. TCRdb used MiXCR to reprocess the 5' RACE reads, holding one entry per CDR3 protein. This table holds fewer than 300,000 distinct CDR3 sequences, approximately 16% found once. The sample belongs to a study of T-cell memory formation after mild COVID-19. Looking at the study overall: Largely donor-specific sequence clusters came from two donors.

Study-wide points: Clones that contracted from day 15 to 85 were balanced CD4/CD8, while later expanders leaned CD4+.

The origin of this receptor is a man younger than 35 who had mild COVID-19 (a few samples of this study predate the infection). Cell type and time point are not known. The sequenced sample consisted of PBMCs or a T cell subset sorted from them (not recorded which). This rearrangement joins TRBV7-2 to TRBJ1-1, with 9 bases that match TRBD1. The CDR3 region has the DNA TGTGCCAGCAGCTTTACAGGGGGCGCTTATGAAGCTTTCTTT. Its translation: CASSFTGGAYEAFF.